This T cell receptor beta chain was recorded in a study of CD8 T cells in ankylosing spondylitis. Notes on the study in general: Researchers report that disease-linked clones proved CD8+ and relatively rare in peripheral blood. Disease-linked clones were reportedly significantly enriched in matched ankylosing spondylitis synovial fluid.

The table lists this clonotype with a few counts. Antigen: not known. 5'-RACE, quantitative and with molecular barcodes, yielded the TCR beta libraries. Using its own MiXCR run on the 5' RACE reads, TCRdb lists one record per CDR3 protein. The sample lists about 140,000 distinct CDR3 sequences, 6.5% to 8.5% seen once, with 7.3% in the top ten. CDR3 length: 15 residues. Deletions cut 1 base from V and 7 bases from J, with 14 bases between. CDR1 is SGHRS, CDR2 YFSETQ, per germline. Sequencing input: synovial fluid, either unsorted or a sorted T cell fraction (not recorded which). The chain employs TRBV5-1 and TRBJ2-2; weak D call: TRBD1 (6 bases). The TCR sequence derives from a male donor with ankylosing spondylitis. The CDR3 spells CASSLRGNEVGELFF. Here the CDR3 DNA reads TGCGCCAGCAGCTTGAGGGGGAATGAGGTCGGGGAGCTGTTTTTT. The complete variable domain, with remaining parts taken from reference TRBV5-1 and TRBJ2-2, reads KAGVTQTPRYLIKTRGQQVTLSCSPISGHRSVSWYQQTPGQGLQFLFEYFSETQRNKGNFPGRFSGRQFSNSRSEMNVSTLELGDSALYLCASSLRGNEVGELFFGEGSRLTVL.